The TCR beta chain described here comes from a study of neoadjuvant anti-PD-1 for oral cavity cancer. Study as a whole: Patients mostly received three to four biweekly nivolumab doses at 3 mg/kg before surgery.

Germline V gene lookup returns CDR1 SGHRS and CDR2 YFSETQ. With 6 bases removed from V and 7 bases from J, the gap between germline ends came to 20 bases. The CDR3 is 15 amino acids. Comment on this clone: As yet, its antigen is unknown.

Study-wide results and caveats: Pretreatment Treg/Th17 ratio correlated inversely with post-treatment tumor clonality.

Most tumor samples had approximately 5 ug input DNA in two replicates. Clones were read by immunoSEQ multiplex PCR, and TCRdb kept only the in-frame ones, dropping some. Counted here are approximately 12,000 clones, 50% to 65% occurring once; the ten biggest clones make up 9% to 15%. V usage is TRBV5-1 and J usage is TRBJ2-1, with D perhaps matching TRBD1 or TRBD2 (5 bases each). The clonotype comes from a person aged 40 to 85 with oral cavity squamous cell carcinoma. Sequencing used tumor tissue, obtained before nivolumab (anti-PD-1) treatment. CDR3 DNA: TGCGCCAGCAACTTAGGGGCGGGTCGGGTAAATGAGCAGTTCTTC. Amino acids: CASNLGAGRVNEQFF.